These 12 T cell receptor beta chains share one sample of origin, sequenced in a study of T cells in Graves' hyperthyroidism and ophthalmopathy. The investigators amplified TCR beta CDR3 regions from RNA transcripts. HTBI primers drove first-round RT-PCR of the TCR CDR3. TCRdb recomputed calls from the multiplex PCR reads with MiXCR, one row per CDR3 protein. The data hold about 290,000 distinct CDR3 sequences, with 16% observed a single time. Material: blood. These receptors were taken from a man aged 25-45 years with Graves' hyperthyroidism.

At least ten counts were recorded for this clonotype. The gene calls are TRBV7-9 and TRBJ2-1; D is perhaps TRBD1 (6 bases). There are 16 residues in the CDR3. Between the trimmed V and J ends, which lost 1 base and 4 bases, there was a span of 14 bases. In germline, CDR1 is SEHNR, CDR2 FQNEAQ (reference sequence). CDR3: CASSLVLGHAYNEQFF. CDR3 in DNA: TGTGCCAGCAGCTTAGTTTTGGGACACGCTTACAATGAGCAGTTCTTC.

The chain combines TRBV6-1 with TRBJ2-7, with 7 bases identical to TRBD1. The CDR3 is 13 residues long. V lost 6 bases to trimming and J lost 3 bases; unmatched junction nucleotides: 5. In germline, CDR1 is MNHNS, CDR2 SASEGT. CDR3 sequence reads: CASRTGQRYEQYF. For the CDR3, the DNA is TGTGCCAGCAGAACGGGACAGCGCTACGAGCAGTACTTC.

There are many counts of this clonotype. The chain combines TRBV11-1 with TRBJ1-6, with 7 positions matching TRBD1. The ends lost 2 bases at V and 15 bases at J; junction bases unmatched: 10. Germline V CDR1 and CDR2: SGHAT, FQDESV (reference sequence). The CDR3 spans 14 residues. The CDR3 DNA follows: TGTGCCAGCAGCTTAAGGGGACAGCCGCTGTTCCTCCACTTT. It translates to CASSLRGQPLFLHF.

This clonotype was seen ten or more times. This chain connects TRBV5-1 to TRBJ2-1; 12 nucleotides agree with TRBD2. Germline lookup yields CDR1 SGHRS and CDR2 YFSETQ. This CDR3 comprises 17 residues. V lost 3 bases to trimming and J lost 8 bases; unmatched junction nucleotides: 12. In DNA, the CDR3 is TGCGCCAGCAGCTCCCGACGACTAGCGGGAGAATCGTATGAGCAGTTCTTC. It encodes CASSSRRLAGESYEQFF.

The V gene is TRBV12-3 or TRBV12-4, the J gene TRBJ1-1; D possibly corresponds to TRBD1 (5 bases). This CDR3 has 14 amino acids. V lost 2 bases to trimming and J lost 9 bases, with 16 bases between them. CDR3 loop: CASSLTAGYTKAFF. The CDR3 DNA sequence: TGTGCCAGCAGTTTAACGGCAGGGTACACAAAAGCTTTCTTT.

The chain is built from TRBV20-1 and TRBJ2-1; possibly TRBD2 for D (6 bases). The germline V and J ends were trimmed by 6 bases and 6 bases, with 21 bases remaining between them. Germline CDR1 is DFQATT and CDR2 is SNEGSKA (reference sequence). The CDR3 has 15 residues. CDR3 loop: CSAPGVGGLGNEQFF. CDR3 DNA sequence: TGCAGTGCACCGGGAGTGGGAGGCTTGGGCAATGAGCAGTTCTTC.

Ten or more counts support this clonotype. The V call is TRBV18, the J call TRBJ1-1; 7 nucleotides align to TRBD1. V lost 6 bases, J lost 5 bases, and 6 bases stayed unmatched. CDR3 length equals 13 residues. Per germline, CDR1 KGHSH and CDR2 LQKENI. CDR3 DNA: TGTGCCAGCTCTCCTACAGGGGAAACTGAAGCTTTCTTT. Translation: CASSPTGETEAFF.

This clonotype occurred many times. This chain connects TRBV2 to TRBJ2-2, with 9 bases that match TRBD1. Germline CDR1 and CDR2: SNHLY and FYNNEI. The CDR3 contains 15 residues. Trimming removed 5 bases from V and 6 bases from J; junction bases left unmatched: 7. The CDR3 nucleotides are TGTGCCAGCAGTATGGGACAGGGCCCACCCGGGGAGCTGTTTTTT. Its translation: CASSMGQGPPGELFF.

This clonotype was counted a single time. The junction does not match germline at one end; this may be a read error. The chain couples TRBV29-1 to TRBJ1-3; TRBD1 might be the D (5 bases). CDR1 and CDR2 (germline): SQVTM, ANQGSEA. This CDR3 has 14 amino acids. The CDR3 loop is CSVELGVPGNTIHF. The CDR3, as DNA: TGCAGCGTTGAATTGGGGGTCCCTGGAAACACCATACATTTT.

Many counts were recorded for this clonotype. V gene TRBV11-2 combines with J gene TRBJ2-2, with 11 bases matching TRBD2. J was trimmed by 6 bases and V by 4 bases; bases with no gene match: 7. The CDR3 runs 16 residues. The germline V gene encodes CDR1 SGHAT and CDR2 FQNNGV. This chain's CDR3 is CASSSKLAGAAGELFF. CDR3 nucleotides: TGTGCCAGCAGCTCCAAACTAGCGGGAGCTGCCGGGGAGCTGTTTTTT. Supplemented by reference TRBV11-2 and TRBJ2-2, the full variable domain reads EAGVAQSPRYKIIEKRQSVAFWCNPISGHATLYWYQQILGQGPKLLIQFQNNGVVDDSQLPKDRFSAERLKGVDSTLKIQPAKLEDSAVYLCASSSKLAGAAGELFFGEGSRLTVL.

This clonotype has at least ten counts. The chain employs TRBV6-1 and TRBJ2-7; unclear D gene. V lost 4 bases and J lost 5, with 18 bases in between. CDR1 MNHNS and CDR2 SASEGT come from the germline V gene. This CDR3 spans 15 amino acids. CDR3: CASSARTSVFDEQYF. CDR3 DNA sequence: TGTGCCAGCAGTGCCCGAACATCAGTTTTTGACGAGCAGTACTTC.

This chain uses TRBV5-1 with TRBJ2-2; 10 bases fit TRBD2. Germline assignment: CDR1 SGHRS and CDR2 YFSETQ. CDR3 length: 17 amino acids. Trimming cost V 5 bases and J 4 bases; bases outside gene matches: 11. CDR3 amino acids: CASRQPGLASSTGELFF. The CDR3 DNA is TGCGCCAGCAGACAACCGGGACTAGCGTCTTCCACCGGGGAGCTGTTTTTT.